Listed here are 24 T cell receptor beta chains from one sample, sequenced in a study of T cell repertoires in cytomegalovirus infection. Each CDR3 protein is one row after TCRdb ran MiXCR on the reads. The sample records hundreds of thousands of distinct CDR3 sequences, 35% being singletons. Sequenced sample: PBMCs. The receptor set was obtained from a human donor in good health (CMV status not recorded). Some clones in this sample may be carry-over from other donors' samples.

This clonotype was seen a handful of times. The J gene is TRBJ2-7, the V gene TRBV5-1; D is unresolved. V lost 3 bases, J lost 3 bases, and 13 bases lay in between. CDR1 is SGHRS and CDR2 is YFSETQ in the germline V gene. The CDR3 length is 14 residues. The CDR3 loop is CASSSPDGGYEQYF. The CDR3 bases are TGCGCCAGCAGCTCCCCGGACGGCGGCTACGAGCAGTACTTC. Variable domain in full (rest from reference TRBV5-1 and TRBJ2-7): KAGVTQTPRYLIKTRGQQVTLSCSPISGHRSVSWYQQTPGQGLQFLFEYFSETQRNKGNFPGRFSGRQFSNSRSEMNVSTLELGDSALYLCASSSPDGGYEQYFGPGTRLTVT.

The chain employs TRBV19 and TRBJ2-1; possibly TRBD2 for D (6 bases). Trimming removed 2 bases at V and 2 bases at J, with 10 bases between. The CDR3 is 15 amino acids. Germline lookup yields CDR1 LNHDA and CDR2 SQIVND (reference sequence). CDR3 coding DNA: TGTGCCAGTAGTATACGGGGCGGGACCTACAATGAGCAGTTCTTC. Translation gives CASSIRGGTYNEQFF.

The CDR3: CASSQSNSYGYTF. CDR3 nucleotides: TGTGCCAGCAGTCAATCGAATTCCTATGGCTACACCTTC. The chain couples TRBV27 to TRBJ1-2; D gene unclear. The CDR3 has 13 residues. The germline V gene encodes CDR1 MNHEY and CDR2 SMNVEV (reference sequence). V lost 5 bases to trimming and J lost 4 bases, with 11 bases between them.

The rearrangement links TRBV18 to TRBJ1-1; 8 bases are a match to TRBD1. The V gene end was trimmed by 2 bases and the J gene end by 1 base; junction bases not matched to a gene: 3. From germline, CDR1 is KGHSH and CDR2 LQKENI. The CDR3 is 15 amino acids. The CDR3 sequence: CASSPSTGGNTEAFF. Written as DNA, the CDR3 is TGTGCCAGCTCACCATCCACAGGGGGGAACACTGAAGCTTTCTTT.

This clonotype was seen more than once but under ten times. The chain has TRBV23-1 and TRBJ1-5, with 7 nucleotides matching TRBD1. TRBV23-1 is classed as an ORF, of uncertain function. The ends lost 0 bases at V and 10 bases at J; junction bases unmatched: 15. This CDR3 comprises 17 residues. CDR3 in DNA: TGCGCCAGCAGTCAATCGGGGACAGAACAGTGCGACGATCCCCAGCATTTT. This codes for CASSQSGTEQCDDPQHF.

There are a few counts of this clonotype. This chain links TRBV5-1 with TRBJ2-7; tentative D call: TRBD2 (6 bases). V was trimmed by 4 bases and J by 3 bases, leaving 20 bases between them. Germline CDR1 reads SGHRS; CDR2 reads YFSETQ. This CDR3 contains 16 residues. The CDR3 coding sequence is TGCGCCAGCAGCGGCAACCTTGGTGGAGGGAACTACGAGCAGTACTTC. This codes for CASSGNLGGGNYEQYF.

This clonotype was seen repeatedly, ten times or more. The V gene is TRBV25-1, the J gene TRBJ1-5, with 9 bases fitting TRBD1. This CDR3 is built from 18 residues. V gave up 4 bases and J gave up 1 base; unmatched junction bases: 11. CDR1 and CDR2 (germline): MGHDK, SYGVNS. CDR3 in amino acids: CASSGDRAGTGSNQPQHF. The CDR3 nucleotides are TGTGCCAGCAGTGGCGATCGCGCCGGGACAGGGAGCAATCAGCCCCAGCATTTT.

Turning to this clonotype: A much larger clone lies a single base off, so this may be a read error. V gene TRBV7-2 combines with J gene TRBJ2-1, with 14 bases identical to TRBD2. Germline values: CDR1 SGHTA, CDR2 FQGNSA. This CDR3 has 21 residues. The CDR3 protein is CAISSSGGLAGGKSSYNEQFF. CDR3 sequence (DNA): TGTGCCATCAGCTCCTCGGGAGGACTAGCGGGAGGAAAAAGCTCCTACAATGAGCAGTTCTTC.

This chain connects TRBV28 to TRBJ1-1; D ambiguous. From germline, CDR1 is MDHEN and CDR2 SYDVKM. The V gene lost 5 bases and the J gene lost 1 base, with 8 bases spanning the gap. The CDR3 is 13 residues long. The CDR3 DNA sequence: TGTGCCAGCAGTCCCTACGCGAACACTGAAGCTTTCTTT. Its translation is CASSPYANTEAFF. Full variable domain (outside the CDR3, taken from reference TRBV28 and TRBJ1-1): DVKVTQSSRYLVKRTGEKVFLECVQDMDHENMFWYRQDPGLGLRLIYFSYDVKMKEKGDIPEGYSVSREKKERFSLILESASTNQTSMYLCASSPYANTEAFFGQGTRLTVV.

The V call is TRBV28, the J call TRBJ1-1; D is unresolved. Germline CDR1 reads MDHEN; CDR2 reads SYDVKM. This CDR3 spans 14 amino acids. The V gene lost 3 bases and the J gene lost 0 bases, with 8 bases spanning the gap. The CDR3: CASSFRFVNTEAFF. CDR3 DNA sequence: TGTGCCAGCAGTTTCCGTTTCGTGAACACTGAAGCTTTCTTT.

A note on this clonotype: The junction departs from germline at one end; a sequencing error may be responsible. The CDR3 spells CASSGLWRVWVF. Here the CDR3 DNA reads TGTGCCAGTAGTGGCCTCTGGAGGGTGTGGGTCTTC. The rearrangement joins TRBV19 to TRBJ2-1; D may be TRBD2 (6 bases). The germline V gene encodes CDR1 LNHDA and CDR2 SQIVND (reference sequence). The CDR3 runs 12 residues. Full variable domain (remainder filled in from reference TRBV19 and TRBJ2-1): DGGITQSPKYLFRKEGQNVTLSCEQNLNHDAMYWYRQDPGQGLRLIYYSQIVNDFQKGDIAEGYSVSREKKESFPLTVTSAQKNPTAFYLCASSGLWRVWVFGPGTRLTVL.

This sequence joins TRBV29-1 and TRBJ2-7, with D possibly being TRBD1 (6 bases). Germline V gene lookup returns CDR1 SQVTM and CDR2 ANQGSEA. The CDR3 has 14 residues. The V end was cut by 3 bases, the J end by 5 bases, with 17 bases between. This CDR3 reads CSVERTGIGDEQYF. The CDR3 DNA reads TGCAGCGTTGAGCGAACAGGGATCGGGGACGAGCAGTACTTC.

This clonotype has just a few counts. J is TRBJ1-5 and V is TRBV28; D remains unclear. The CDR3 loop spans 16 amino acids. Germline V gene sequence: CDR1 MDHEN, CDR2 SYDVKM. Deletions cut 0 bases from V and 0 bases from J, with 9 bases between. Written as DNA, the CDR3 is TGTGCCAGCAGTTTATGGGGAGGAAATAGCAATCAGCCCCAGCATTTT. Its protein is CASSLWGGNSNQPQHF.

The rearrangement links TRBV28 to TRBJ1-5, with 10 bases that match TRBD1. V was clipped by 6 bases and J by 0 bases; unmatched bases: 11. This CDR3 has 18 residues. Germline-derived CDR1 and CDR2 are MDHEN and SYDVKM. The chain's CDR3 is CASSPTGGIPHSNQPQHF. The DNA of the CDR3 is TGTGCCAGCAGCCCGACAGGGGGCATACCCCATAGCAATCAGCCCCAGCATTTT.

The J gene is TRBJ2-2, the V gene TRBV9; D uncertain. The CDR3 is 13 residues long. Germline V gene data show CDR1 as SGDLS and CDR2 as YYNGEE. V was clipped by 2 bases and J by 3 bases, with 5 bases between them. The CDR3 nucleotides are TGTGCCAGCAGCGTGGTAGACACCGGGGAGCTGTTTTTT. It encodes CASSVVDTGELFF.

This clonotype was detected once. This chain uses TRBV11-2 with TRBJ2-7; D ambiguous. CDR1 and CDR2 from the germline V gene are SGHAT and FQNNGV. There are 11 residues in the CDR3. Trimming took 1 base from V and 9 from J, leaving 7 bases between them. The CDR3 coding sequence is TGTGCCAGCAGCTTAGGGTTGGGGCAGTACTTC. The encoded protein is CASSLGLGQYF.

As for this clonotype: As the CDR3 is not closed by the conserved phenylalanine or tryptophan, this likely results from a read error. This rearrangement joins TRBV6-2 or TRBV6-3 to TRBJ1-5; the D gene is possibly TRBD1 (6 bases). This CDR3 spans 17 amino acids. Germline assignment: CDR1 MNHEY and CDR2 SVGEGT. CDR3 nucleotides: TGTGCCAGCGGTTACTCGAATCGAGGGGGTGGCAATCAGCCCCAGCATCTT. Protein: CASGYSNRGGGNQPQHL.

At least ten counts were recorded for this clonotype. The CDR3 DNA follows: TGTGCCAGCAGCTTAGGGTTGCAGGCGGGCGTAGGGACTGAAGCTTTCTTT. It is translated as CASSLGLQAGVGTEAFF. The genes are TRBV7-6 and TRBJ1-1; D call uncertain. Germline CDR1 SGHVS, CDR2 FNYEAQ. Between the trimmed V and J ends, which lost 1 base and 5 bases, there was a span of 20 bases. The CDR3 contains 17 residues.

This clonotype was seen ten or more times. The rearrangement uses TRBV14 and TRBJ2-7; no reliable D call. Trimming cost V 1 base and J 1 base, with 11 bases left between them. The CDR3 is 15 residues long. The germline V gene has CDR1 SGHDN and CDR2 FVKESK. The CDR3 here is CASSQVYGSSYEQYF. CDR3 nucleotide sequence: TGTGCCAGCAGCCAAGTTTACGGGTCATCCTACGAGCAGTACTTC. Based on the CDR3 plus reference TRBV14 and TRBJ2-7, the full variable domain is EAGVTQFPSHSVIEKGQTVTLRCDPISGHDNLYWYRRVMGKEIKFLLHFVKESKQDESGMPNNRFLAERTGGTYSTLKVQPAELEDSGVYFCASSQVYGSSYEQYFGPGTRLTVT.

The chain links TRBV6-6 to TRBJ1-1; a possible D gene is TRBD1 (5 bases). CDR1 and CDR2 (germline): MNHNY, SVGAGI (reference sequence). The CDR3 has 14 residues. Deletions cut 6 bases from V and 2 bases from J, with 13 bases between. The CDR3, as DNA: TGTGCCAGCAGCGTGGGCAGGGACAACACTGAAGCTTTCTTT. Protein product: CASSVGRDNTEAFF.

The chain combines TRBV6-6 with TRBJ2-1; 13 nucleotides match TRBD2. This CDR3 contains 15 residues. Germline values: CDR1 MNHNY, CDR2 SVGAGI (reference sequence). V shed 6 bases, J shed 5 bases, and the junction held 4 bases outside the gene matches. CDR3 in DNA: TGTGCCAGCAGAAGGGGGACTAGCGGGAACAATGAGCAGTTCTTC. Protein: CASRRGTSGNNEQFF.

This clonotype was counted between two and nine times. The rearrangement uses TRBV25-1 and TRBJ1-1; TRBD1 is a possible D gene (5 bases). This CDR3 region has 15 residues. Trimming stripped 3 bases from V and 3 bases from J, with 14 bases between. The germline V gene encodes CDR1 MGHDK and CDR2 SYGVNS. In DNA, the CDR3 is TGTGCCAGCAGTGACCCCTCCTCGGGGGACACTGAAGCTTTCTTT. This translates into CASSDPSSGDTEAFF.

This chain joins TRBV28 and TRBJ1-1; no clear D. Trimming took 10 bases from V and 4 from J, leaving 10 bases between them. This CDR3 spans 11 amino acids. From germline, CDR1 is MDHEN and CDR2 SYDVKM. The CDR3 spells CATLSPTEAFF. The CDR3 DNA sequence: TGTGCCACTCTCTCGCCCACTGAAGCTTTCTTT.

The J gene is TRBJ2-2, the V gene TRBV7-2, with TRBD1 matching 8 bases. The length of the CDR3 is 15 residues. V gave up 1 base and J gave up 6 bases; unmatched junction bases: 4. The germline gives CDR1 SGHTA, CDR2 FQGNSA. The CDR3 loop reads CASSLGTGKAGELFF. The CDR3 nucleotides are TGTGCCAGCAGCTTAGGGACAGGGAAGGCCGGGGAGCTGTTTTTT.